Sequencing of this T cell receptor (beta chain) was carried out in a study of CD8 T cells in ankylosing spondylitis. Study results and limitations: Disease-linked clones bore a CD8+ phenotype and were relatively rare in peripheral blood.

In TCRdb, the 5' RACE reads were re-called with MiXCR into one record per CDR3 protein. The sample lists 250,000 to 400,000 distinct CDR3 sequences; roughly 10% were seen once. The germline V gene has CDR1 MDHEN and CDR2 SYDVKM. The CDR3 sequence is 14 residues long. Note on this clonotype: Its antigen is undetermined. At one boundary the junction diverges from the germline segment, which might be a read error.

This clonotype was obtained from a female donor with ankylosing spondylitis or in good health (not recorded which). The sample comprised blood, either unsorted or a sorted T cell fraction (not recorded which). This chain links TRBV28 with TRBJ1-2, with unresolved D. The CDR3 sequence: CASSFPRQNYGDTF. For the CDR3, the DNA is TGTGCCAGCAGTTTCCCCAGACAAAACTATGGCGACACCTTC.